The clone carrying this T cell receptor beta chain was recorded only once. The data derive from a study of Ad26.COV2.S vaccination and SARS-CoV-2 variants. About the research overall: Within the COV1001 Ad26.COV2.S trial arm, the donor was enrolled. Ad26.COV2.S was injected intramuscularly once or twice, 56 days apart.

Treatment denoted: about 20 received Ad26.COV2.S at low or high dose, single or two shots; about 5 received placebo; per-sample allocation not given. After the first vaccine or placebo injection, samples were drawn on day 63. Donor was an adult aged 18-55 years in Boston. Produced via immunoSEQ multiplex PCR; TCRdb's table is partial and in-frame only. The sample has about 280,000 clones; approximately 89% are singletons. CDR3 length: 15 amino acids. V was shortened by 0 bases and J by 5 bases, with 16 bases between the two germline ends. Looked up from germline, CDR1 is GTSNPN and CDR2 is SVGIG (reference sequence).

The chain combines TRBV30 with TRBJ1-1; D is unresolved. The TCR comes from a person aged 18-60 years who received the Ad26.COV2.S COVID-19 vaccine or a placebo. Sequenced material: peripheral blood, taken in a trial of Ad26.COV2.S vaccine versus placebo. CDR3 residues: CAWSVRRVEWTEAFF. As DNA, the CDR3 is TGTGCCTGGAGTGTACGGAGGGTTGAATGGACTGAAGCTTTCTTT.